This TCR beta chain was sequenced during a study of PD-L1 blockade in urothelial cancer. Profiled with immunoSEQ multiplex PCR; TCRdb holds only in-frame clones, not every one. The sample has 80,000 to 130,000 clones, about nine tenths seen once. The CDR3 is 16 residues long. The V segment lost 2 bases and the J segment 3 bases; nucleotides outside the gene matches: 10. The germline V gene has CDR1 GTSNPN and CDR2 SVGIG (reference sequence). This material consisted of PBMCs, taken around atezolizumab (anti-PD-L1) treatment. The chain employs TRBV30 and TRBJ2-7; the match to TRBD1 covers 10 bases. This clonotype originated in a woman aged 80 or over with urothelial cancer. CDR3 bases: TGTGCCTGGAGTTTAACTCTGCGGACAGGGGGCTACGAGCAGTACTTC. Translation gives CAWSLTLRTGGYEQYF.